The present T cell receptor beta chain was sequenced within a study of blood T cells in healthy people across ages. A second about 7 to 11 cycle PCR used barcoded and J-beta primers. MiXCR, applied by TCRdb to the 5' RACE reads, yields one record per CDR3 protein. The top ten clones hold roughly 8% of a sample with 1.5 million to 2 million distinct CDR3 sequences, 28% of them seen once. The sample comprised blood. This sequence was found in a woman aged 25 to 39 in good health.

CDR3 in DNA: TGTGCCACCAGTGATTCTGTGGCTAGCGGAACAGATACGCAGTATTTT. Translating gives CATSDSVASGTDTQYF. This chain connects TRBV24-1 to TRBJ2-3, with 7 bases that match TRBD2. Germline V gene data show CDR1 as KGHDR and CDR2 as SFDVKD. Unmatched junction bases numbered 7, after V lost 2 bases and J lost 3 bases. The CDR3 loop spans 16 amino acids.